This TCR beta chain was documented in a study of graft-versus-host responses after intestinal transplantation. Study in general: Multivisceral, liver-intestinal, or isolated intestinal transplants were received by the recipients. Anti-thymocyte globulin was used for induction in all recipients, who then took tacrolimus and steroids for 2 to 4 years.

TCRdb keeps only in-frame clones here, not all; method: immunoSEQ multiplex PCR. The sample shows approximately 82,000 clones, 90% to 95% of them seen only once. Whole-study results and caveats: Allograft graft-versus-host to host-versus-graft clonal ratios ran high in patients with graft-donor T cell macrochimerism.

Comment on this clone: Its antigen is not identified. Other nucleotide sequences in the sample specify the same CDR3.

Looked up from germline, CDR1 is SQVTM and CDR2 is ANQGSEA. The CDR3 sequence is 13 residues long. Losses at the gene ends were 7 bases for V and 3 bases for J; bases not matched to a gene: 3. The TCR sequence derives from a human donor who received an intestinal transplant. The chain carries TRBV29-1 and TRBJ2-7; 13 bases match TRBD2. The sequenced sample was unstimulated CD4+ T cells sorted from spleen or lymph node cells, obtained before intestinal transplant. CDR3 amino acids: CSARLAGGYEQYF. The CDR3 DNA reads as TGCAGCGCAAGACTAGCGGGGGGCTACGAGCAGTACTTC.